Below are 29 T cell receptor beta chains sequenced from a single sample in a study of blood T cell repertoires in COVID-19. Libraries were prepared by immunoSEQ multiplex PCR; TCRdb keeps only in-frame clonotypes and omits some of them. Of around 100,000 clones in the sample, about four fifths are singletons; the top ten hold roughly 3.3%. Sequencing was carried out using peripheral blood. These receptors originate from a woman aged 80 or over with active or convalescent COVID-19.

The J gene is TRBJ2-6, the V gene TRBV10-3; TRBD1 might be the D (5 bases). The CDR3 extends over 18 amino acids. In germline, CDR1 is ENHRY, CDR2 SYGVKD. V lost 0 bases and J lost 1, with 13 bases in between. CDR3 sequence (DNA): TGTGCCATCAGTGAGTCTTGGCAGGGTGGGTCTGGGGCCAACGTCCTGACTTTC. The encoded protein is CAISESWQGGSGANVLTF.

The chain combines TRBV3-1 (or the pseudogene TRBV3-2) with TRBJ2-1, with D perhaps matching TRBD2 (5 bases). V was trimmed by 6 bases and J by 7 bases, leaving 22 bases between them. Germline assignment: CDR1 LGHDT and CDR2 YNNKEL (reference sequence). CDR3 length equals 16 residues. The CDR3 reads CASRQLSGRGRNEQFF. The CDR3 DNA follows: TGTGCCAGCAGGCAACTCAGCGGACGTGGTCGGAATGAGCAGTTCTTC.

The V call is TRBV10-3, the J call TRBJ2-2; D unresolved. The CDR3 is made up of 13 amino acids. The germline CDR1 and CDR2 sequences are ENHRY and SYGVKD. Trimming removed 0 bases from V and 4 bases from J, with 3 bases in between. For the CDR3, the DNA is TGTGCCATCAGTGAGTCCGGCACCGGGGAGCTGTTTTTT. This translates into CAISESGTGELFF.

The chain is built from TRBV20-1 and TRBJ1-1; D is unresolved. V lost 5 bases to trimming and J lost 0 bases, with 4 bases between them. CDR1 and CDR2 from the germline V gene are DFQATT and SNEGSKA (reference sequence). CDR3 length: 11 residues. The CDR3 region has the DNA TGCAGTGCTCCTTTGAACACTGAAGCTTTCTTT. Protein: CSAPLNTEAFF.

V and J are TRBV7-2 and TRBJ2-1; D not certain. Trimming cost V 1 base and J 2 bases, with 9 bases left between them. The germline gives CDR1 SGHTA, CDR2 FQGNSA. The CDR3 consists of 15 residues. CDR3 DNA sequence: TGTGCCAGCAGCTTAGGAGTCGCCGCCTACAATGAGCAGTTCTTC. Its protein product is CASSLGVAAYNEQFF. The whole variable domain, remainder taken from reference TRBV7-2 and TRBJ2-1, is GAGVSQSPSNKVTEKGKDVELRCDPISGHTALYWYRQSLGQGLEFLIYFQGNSAPDKSGLPSDRFSAERTGGSVSTLTIQRTQQEDSAVYLCASSLGVAAYNEQFFGPGTRLTVL.

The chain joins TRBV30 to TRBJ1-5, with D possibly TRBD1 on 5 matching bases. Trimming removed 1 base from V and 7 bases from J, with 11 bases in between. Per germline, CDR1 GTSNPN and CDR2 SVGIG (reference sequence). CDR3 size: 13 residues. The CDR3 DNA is TGTGCCTGGAGTGCAGGGCATGGGCAGCCCCAGCATTTT. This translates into CAWSAGHGQPQHF.

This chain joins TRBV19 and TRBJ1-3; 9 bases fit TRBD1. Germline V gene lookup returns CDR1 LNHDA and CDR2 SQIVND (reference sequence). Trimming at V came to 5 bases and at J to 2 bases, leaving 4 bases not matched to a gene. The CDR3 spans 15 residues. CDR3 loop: CASSSRTGAGNTIYF. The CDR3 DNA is TGTGCCAGTAGTTCCCGGACAGGGGCTGGAAACACCATATATTTT. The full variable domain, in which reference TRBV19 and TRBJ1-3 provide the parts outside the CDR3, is DGGITQSPKYLFRKEGQNVTLSCEQNLNHDAMYWYRQDPGQGLRLIYYSQIVNDFQKGDIAEGYSVSREKKESFPLTVTSAQKNPTAFYLCASSSRTGAGNTIYFGEGSWLTVV.

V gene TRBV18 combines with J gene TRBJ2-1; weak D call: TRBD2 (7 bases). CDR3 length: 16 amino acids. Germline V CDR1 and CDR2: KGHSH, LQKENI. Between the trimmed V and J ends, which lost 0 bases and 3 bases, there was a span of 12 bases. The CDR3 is CASSPPRGGDYNEQFF. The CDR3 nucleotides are TGTGCCAGCTCACCACCTCGAGGGGGGGACTACAATGAGCAGTTCTTC.

CDR3 sequence (DNA): TGTGCCAGCAGGGGACAAACAGGAAACACTGAAGCTTTCTTT. Translated: CASRGQTGNTEAFF. The V gene is TRBV2, the J gene TRBJ1-1; the D gene is possibly TRBD1 (6 bases). Germline loops: CDR1 SNHLY, CDR2 FYNNEI. The CDR3 length is 14 residues. The V end was cut by 6 bases, the J end by 2 bases, with 13 bases between. The whole variable domain, remainder taken from reference TRBV2 and TRBJ1-1, is EPEVTQTPSHQVTQMGQEVILRCVPISNHLYFYWYRQILGQKVEFLVSFYNNEISEKSEIFDDQFSVERPDGSNFTLKIRSTKLEDSAMYFCASRGQTGNTEAFFGQGTRLTVV.

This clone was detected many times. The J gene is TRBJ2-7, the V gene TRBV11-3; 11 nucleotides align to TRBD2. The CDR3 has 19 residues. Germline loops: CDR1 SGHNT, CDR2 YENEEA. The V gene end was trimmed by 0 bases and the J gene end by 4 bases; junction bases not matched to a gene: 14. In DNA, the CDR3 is TGTGCCAGCAGCTTAGATAAGTTAGCGGGAGGGCCCTTACTTTACGAGCAGTACTTC. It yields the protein CASSLDKLAGGPLLYEQYF.

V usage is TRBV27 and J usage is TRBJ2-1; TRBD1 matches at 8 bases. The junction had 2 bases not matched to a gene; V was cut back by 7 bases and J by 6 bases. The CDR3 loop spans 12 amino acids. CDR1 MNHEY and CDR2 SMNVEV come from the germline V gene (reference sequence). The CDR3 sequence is CASTQGANEQFF. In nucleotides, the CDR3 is TGTGCCAGCACGCAGGGGGCCAATGAGCAGTTCTTC.

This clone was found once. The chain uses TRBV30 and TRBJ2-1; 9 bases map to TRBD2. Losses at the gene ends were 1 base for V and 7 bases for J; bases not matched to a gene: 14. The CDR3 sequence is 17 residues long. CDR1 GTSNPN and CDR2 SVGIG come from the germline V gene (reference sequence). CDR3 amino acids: CAWSAPAGLAYENEQFF. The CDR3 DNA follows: TGTGCCTGGAGTGCTCCGGCGGGACTAGCCTACGAAAATGAGCAGTTCTTC.

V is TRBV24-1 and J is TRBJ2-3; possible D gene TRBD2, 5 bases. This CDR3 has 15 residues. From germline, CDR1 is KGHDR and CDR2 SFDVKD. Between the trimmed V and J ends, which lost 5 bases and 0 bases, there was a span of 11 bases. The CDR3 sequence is CATSVTGRSTDTQYF. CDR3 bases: TGTGCCACCAGTGTGACGGGAAGAAGCACAGATACGCAGTATTTT.

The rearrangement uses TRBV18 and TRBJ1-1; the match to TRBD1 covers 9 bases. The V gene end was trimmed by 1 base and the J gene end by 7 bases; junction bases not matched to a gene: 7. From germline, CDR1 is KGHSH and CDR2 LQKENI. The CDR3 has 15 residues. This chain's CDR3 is CASSPQRDRVNEAFF. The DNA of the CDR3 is TGTGCCAGCTCACCACAACGGGACAGGGTGAATGAAGCTTTCTTT.

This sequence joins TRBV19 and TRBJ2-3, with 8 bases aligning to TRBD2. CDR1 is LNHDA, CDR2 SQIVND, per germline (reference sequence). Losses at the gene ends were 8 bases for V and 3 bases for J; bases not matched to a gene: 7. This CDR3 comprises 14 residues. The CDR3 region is CASAPGLVTDTQYF. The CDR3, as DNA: TGTGCCAGTGCCCCGGGACTAGTGACAGATACGCAGTATTTT.

CDR3 sequence reads: CASSPGRIYGYTF. In DNA form, the CDR3 reads TGTGCCAGCAGTCCAGGGAGGATCTATGGCTACACCTTC. V and J are TRBV6-5 and TRBJ1-2, with D possibly TRBD1 on 5 matching bases. V was shortened by 5 bases and J by 4 bases, with 11 bases between the two germline ends. The germline V gene has CDR1 MNHEY and CDR2 SVGAGI. The CDR3 loop spans 13 amino acids.

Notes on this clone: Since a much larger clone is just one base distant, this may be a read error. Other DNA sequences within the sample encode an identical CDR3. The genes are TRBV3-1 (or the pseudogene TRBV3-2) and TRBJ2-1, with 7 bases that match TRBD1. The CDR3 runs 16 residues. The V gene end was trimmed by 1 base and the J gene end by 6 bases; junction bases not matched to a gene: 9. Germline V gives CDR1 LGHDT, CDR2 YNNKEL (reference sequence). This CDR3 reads CASSQVAGGLGNEQFF. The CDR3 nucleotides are TGTGCCAGCAGCCAAGTAGCAGGGGGATTGGGCAATGAGCAGTTCTTC.

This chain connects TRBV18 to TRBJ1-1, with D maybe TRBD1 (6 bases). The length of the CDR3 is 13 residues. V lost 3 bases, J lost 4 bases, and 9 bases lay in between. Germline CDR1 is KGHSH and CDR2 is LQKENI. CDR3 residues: CASSPGRGTEAFF. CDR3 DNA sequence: TGTGCCAGCTCACCTGGCAGGGGCACTGAAGCTTTCTTT.

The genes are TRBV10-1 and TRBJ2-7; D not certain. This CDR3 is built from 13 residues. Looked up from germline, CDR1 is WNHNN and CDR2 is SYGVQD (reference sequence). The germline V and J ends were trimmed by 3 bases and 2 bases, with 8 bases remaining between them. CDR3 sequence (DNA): TGCGCCAGCAGTGAAGAACAGACCTACGAGCAGTACTTC. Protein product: CASSEEQTYEQYF.

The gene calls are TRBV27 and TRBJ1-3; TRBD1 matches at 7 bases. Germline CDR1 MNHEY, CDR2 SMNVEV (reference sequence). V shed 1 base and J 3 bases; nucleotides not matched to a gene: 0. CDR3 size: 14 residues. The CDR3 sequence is CASSLYRGGNTIYF. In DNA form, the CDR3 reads TGTGCCAGCAGTTTATACAGGGGTGGAAACACCATATATTTT.

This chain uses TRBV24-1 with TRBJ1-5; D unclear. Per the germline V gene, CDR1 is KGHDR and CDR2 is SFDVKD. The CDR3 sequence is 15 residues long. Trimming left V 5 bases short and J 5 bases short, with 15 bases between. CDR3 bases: TGTGCCACCAGTGCCCGAGGCCACCCCGATCAGCCCCAGCATTTT. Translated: CATSARGHPDQPQHF.

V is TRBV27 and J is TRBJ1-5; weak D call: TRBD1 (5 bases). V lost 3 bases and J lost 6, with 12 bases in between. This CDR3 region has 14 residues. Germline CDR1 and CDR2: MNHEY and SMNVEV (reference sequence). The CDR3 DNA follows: TGTGCCAGCAGTTTCGGGGGATTCGGTCAGCCCCAGCATTTT. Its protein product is CASSFGGFGQPQHF.

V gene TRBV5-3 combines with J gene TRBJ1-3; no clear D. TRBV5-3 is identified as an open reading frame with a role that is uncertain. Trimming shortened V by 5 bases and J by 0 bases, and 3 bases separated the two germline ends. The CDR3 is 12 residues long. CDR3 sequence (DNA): TGTGCCAGAAGTAACTCTGGAAACACCATATATTTT. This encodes CARSNSGNTIYF.

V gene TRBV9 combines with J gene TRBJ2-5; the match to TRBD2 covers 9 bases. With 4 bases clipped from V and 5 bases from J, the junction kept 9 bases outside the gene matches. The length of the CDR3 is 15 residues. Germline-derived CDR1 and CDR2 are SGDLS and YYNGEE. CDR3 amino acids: CASSPGRGGPETQYF. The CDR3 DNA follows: TGTGCCAGCAGCCCAGGGCGGGGGGGCCCGGAGACCCAGTACTTC.

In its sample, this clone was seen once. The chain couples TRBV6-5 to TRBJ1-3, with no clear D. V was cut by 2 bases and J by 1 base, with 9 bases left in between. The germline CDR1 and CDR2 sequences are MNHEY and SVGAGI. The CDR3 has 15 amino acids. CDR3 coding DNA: TGTGCCAGCAGTTACCGAGGGTCGTCTGGAAACACCATATATTTT. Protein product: CASSYRGSSGNTIYF.

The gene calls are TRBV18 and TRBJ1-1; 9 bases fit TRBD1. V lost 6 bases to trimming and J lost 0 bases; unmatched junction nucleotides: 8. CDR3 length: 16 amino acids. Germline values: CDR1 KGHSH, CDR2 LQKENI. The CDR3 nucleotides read TGTGCCAGCTCCCGAGGGACAGGGAGATTGAACACTGAAGCTTTCTTT. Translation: CASSRGTGRLNTEAFF.

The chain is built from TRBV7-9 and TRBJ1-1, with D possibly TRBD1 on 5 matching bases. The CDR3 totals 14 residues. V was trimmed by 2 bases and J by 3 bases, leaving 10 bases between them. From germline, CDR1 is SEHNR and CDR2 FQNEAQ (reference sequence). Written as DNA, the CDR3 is TGTGCCAGCAGCTTATTCGAAGGGGACACTGAAGCTTTCTTT. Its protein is CASSLFEGDTEAFF.

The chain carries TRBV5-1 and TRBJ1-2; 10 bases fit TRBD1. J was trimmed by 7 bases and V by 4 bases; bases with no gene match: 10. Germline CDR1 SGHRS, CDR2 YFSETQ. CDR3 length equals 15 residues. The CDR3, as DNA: TGCGCCAGCAGCAGAGGGACAGGGGCTGTTGGTGGCTACACCTTC. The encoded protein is CASSRGTGAVGGYTF.

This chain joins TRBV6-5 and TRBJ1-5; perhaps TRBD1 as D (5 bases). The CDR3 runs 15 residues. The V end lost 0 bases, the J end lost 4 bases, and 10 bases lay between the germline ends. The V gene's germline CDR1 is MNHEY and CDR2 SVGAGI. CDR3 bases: TGTGCCAGCAGTTACTCCGGGACTCCTAATCAGCCCCAGCATTTT. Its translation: CASSYSGTPNQPQHF.